This TCR beta chain was recovered during a study of cytomegalovirus exposure and HLA in healthy donors. PCR primers comprised 60 Vbeta and 13 Jbeta primers. Profiled with immunoSEQ multiplex PCR; TCRdb holds only in-frame clones, not every one. Its table records about 88,000 clones. The CDR3 loop spans 14 amino acids. The germline V gene encodes CDR1 MNHEY and CDR2 SVGAGI. V was clipped by 2 bases and J by 8 bases; unmatched bases: 3. The specimen was PBMCs. The origin of this receptor is a girl aged 5-17 years in good health and CMV-seropositive. V gene TRBV6-5 combines with J gene TRBJ1-4, with 9 bases lining up with TRBD1. CDR3 loop: CASSYGTGTEKLFF. The CDR3 DNA follows: TGTGCCAGCAGTTACGGGACAGGGACGGAAAAACTGTTTTTT.